This record covers a single TCR beta chain. In germline, CDR1 is LNHDA, CDR2 SQIVND (reference sequence). The CDR3 covers 18 residues. Trimming took 1 base from V and 5 from J; bases not matched to a gene: 16. The data were taken from a study of blood T cell repertoires in COVID-19. Repertoires were generated with immunoSEQ multiplex PCR, while TCRdb's copy carries only in-frame clones and drops some. The sample lists 75,000 to 100,000 clones, 80% to 90% seen once, with just under 20% in the top ten. The source material was peripheral blood. This sequence was found in a human donor in a cohort sampled during active COVID-19. This rearrangement joins TRBV19 to TRBJ1-2; 7 nucleotides line up with TRBD1. CDR3: CASSIASDRVSSYYGYTF. CDR3 sequence (DNA): TGTGCCAGTAGTATAGCCTCTGACAGGGTTTCTTCTTATTATGGCTACACCTTC.